This T cell receptor beta chain was sequenced in a study of cytomegalovirus exposure and HLA in healthy donors. Researchers ran the PCR with 60 Vbeta and 13 Jbeta primers. The repertoire was sequenced with immunoSEQ multiplex PCR; TCRdb's copy has only in-frame clones and lacks some. Of roughly 290,000 clones in the sample, 80% are singletons; the top ten hold approximately 0.3%. Trimming stripped 10 bases from V and 2 bases from J, with 18 bases between. Germline assignment: CDR1 MDHEN and CDR2 SYDVKM. This CDR3 has 15 amino acids. Study-wide findings and caveats: Common viral pathogens (according to a later analysis) appeared linked to several of the most significant clusters.

In the case of this clone: Its antigen is not known.

V usage is TRBV28 and J usage is TRBJ1-3; D possibly corresponds to TRBD1 (5 bases). This receptor was taken from a girl aged 2 to 9 in good health and CMV-seronegative. Sequenced material: PBMCs. CDR3 nucleotides: TGTGCCACCTGGTCCTCCGGGGGAACTGGAAACACCATATATTTT. Its translation is CATWSSGGTGNTIYF.